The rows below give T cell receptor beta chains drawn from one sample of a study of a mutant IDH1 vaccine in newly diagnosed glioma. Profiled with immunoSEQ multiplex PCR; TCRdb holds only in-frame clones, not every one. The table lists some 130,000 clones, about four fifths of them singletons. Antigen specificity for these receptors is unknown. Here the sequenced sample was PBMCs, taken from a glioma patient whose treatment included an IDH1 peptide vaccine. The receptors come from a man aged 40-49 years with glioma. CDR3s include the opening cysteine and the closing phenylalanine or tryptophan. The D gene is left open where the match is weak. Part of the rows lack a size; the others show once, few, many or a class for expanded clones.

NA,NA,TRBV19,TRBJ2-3,TGTGCCAGTAGCCTCGGGGGGCCGAGGGCAGATACGCAGTATTTT,CASSLGGPRADTQYF
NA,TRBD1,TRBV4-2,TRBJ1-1,TGTGCCAGCAGGGATTCCGGGACAGGCGGGCCTGAAGCTTTCTTT,CASRDSGTGGPEAFF
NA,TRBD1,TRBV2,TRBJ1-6,TGTGCCAGCAGTGTCTCCGGGACAGGCTTTGGACCCCTCCACTTT,CASSVSGTGFGPLHF
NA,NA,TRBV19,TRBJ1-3,TGTGCCATCCGACAGGGAAACACCATATATTTT,CAIRQGNTIYF
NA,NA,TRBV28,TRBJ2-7,TGTGCCAGCAAATTAGTCGGGAACTCCTACGAGCAGTACTTC,CASKLVGNSYEQYF
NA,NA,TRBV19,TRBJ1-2,TGTGCCAGTAGCCCCGAAGGAATGGGGTATGGCTACACCTTC,CASSPEGMGYGYTF
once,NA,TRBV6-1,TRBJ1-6,TGTGCCAGCAGTGAACAACCCCAGGGTCGGACCTATAATTCACCCCTCCACTTT,CASSEQPQGRTYNSPLHF
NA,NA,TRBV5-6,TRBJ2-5,TGTGCCAGCAGCTTCGGGGGGCTAGAGACCCAGTACTTC,CASSFGGLETQYF
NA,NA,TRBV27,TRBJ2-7,TGTGCCAGCAGTTTATTTGGGTACTACGAGCAGTACTTC,CASSLFGYYEQYF
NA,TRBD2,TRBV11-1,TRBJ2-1,TGTGCCAGCAGCTTAAGAGGGCTAGCGGGACACGTTGAGCAGTTCTTC,CASSLRGLAGHVEQFF
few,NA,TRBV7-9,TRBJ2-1,TGTGCCAGCAGCTTGTCAACTCGGGGCCAGGCACCTGAGCAGTTCTTC,CASSLSTRGQAPEQFF
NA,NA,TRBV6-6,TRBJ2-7,TGTGCCAGCACATCGAGACAGGTGGGCGAGCAGTACTTC,CASTSRQVGEQYF
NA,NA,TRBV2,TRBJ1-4,TGTGCCAGCAGCCTCGCGGGGCCAAATGAAAAACTGTTTTTT,CASSLAGPNEKLFF
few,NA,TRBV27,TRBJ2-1,TGTGCCAGCAGTCTAAGGGCTAGTATCGTGGTCGGTGAGCAGTTCTTC,CASSLRASIVVGEQFF
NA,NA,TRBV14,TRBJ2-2,TGTGCCAGCAGCCTCCTGGGTGTAACCGGGGAGCTGTTTTTT,CASSLLGVTGELFF
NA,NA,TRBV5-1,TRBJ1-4,TGCGCCAGCAGCCCCCTCGGGGCAACTAATGAAAAACTGTTTTTT,CASSPLGATNEKLFF
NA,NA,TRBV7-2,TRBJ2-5,TGTGCCAGCAACTTACTAGACCAAGAGACCCAGTACTTC,CASNLLDQETQYF
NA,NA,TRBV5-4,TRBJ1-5,TGTGCCAGCAGCTCGCAGGGAAGCAATCAGCCCCAGCATTTT,CASSSQGSNQPQHF
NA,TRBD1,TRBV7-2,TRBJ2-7,TGTGCCAGCAGCTTAGACAACAGGGGCCGCGAGCAGTACTTC,CASSLDNRGREQYF
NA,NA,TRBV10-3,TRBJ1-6,TGTGCCATCAGTGATGCTGGGGGGGGCAGTTCACCCCTCCACTTT,CAISDAGGGSSPLHF
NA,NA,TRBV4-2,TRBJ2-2,TGTGCCAGCAGCCCAACCCGGACAGGGGACGGGCGGGAGGGCCGCACCGGGGAGCTGTTTTTT,CASSPTRTGDGREGRTGELFF
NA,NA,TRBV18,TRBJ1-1,TGTGCCAGCTCACCAACGGTTGATGCAGGTACTGAAGCTTTCTTT,CASSPTVDAGTEAFF
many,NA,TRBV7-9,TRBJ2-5,TGTGCCAGCAGCGGAGGATCCGGGGAGACCCAGTACTTC,CASSGGSGETQYF
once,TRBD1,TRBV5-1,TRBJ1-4,TGCGCCAGCAGCTTGGGGGCAGGGGGTTCTGAAAAACTGTTTTTT,CASSLGAGGSEKLFF
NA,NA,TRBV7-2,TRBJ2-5,TGTGCCAGCAGCCCTTCCGGGGAGACCCAGTACTTC,CASSPSGETQYF
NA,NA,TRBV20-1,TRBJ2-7,TGCAGTGGGACGAGAGCTGGGGAGCAGTACTTC,CSGTRAGEQYF
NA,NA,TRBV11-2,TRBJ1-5,TGTGCCAGCAGCCCCCGTGGGGCTAGCAATCAGCCCCAGCATTTT,CASSPRGASNQPQHF
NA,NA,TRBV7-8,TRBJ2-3,TGTGCCAGCAGCTTAGTAGGGGGGCTGAGGAGCACAGATACGCAGTATTTT,CASSLVGGLRSTDTQYF
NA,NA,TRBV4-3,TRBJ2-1,TGCGCCAGCAGCCAAGATTGGGCGGAATACAATGAGCAGTTCTTC,CASSQDWAEYNEQFF
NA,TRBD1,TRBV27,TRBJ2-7,TGTGCCAGCAGTTTATGGGGGACAGGGGCCTACGAGCAGTACTTC,CASSLWGTGAYEQYF
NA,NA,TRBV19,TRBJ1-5,TGTGCCAGTAGTATAGTTGGGGAAGGGAGCAATCAGCCCCAGCATTTT,CASSIVGEGSNQPQHF
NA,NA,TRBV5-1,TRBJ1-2,TGCGCCAGCAGCCAACCTACAGGGCTTAACTATGGCTACACCTTC,CASSQPTGLNYGYTF
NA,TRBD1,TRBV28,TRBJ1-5,TGTGCCAGCGGACCCCCGGGGAGGGGGCCTCATCAGCCCCAGCATTTT,CASGPPGRGPHQPQHF
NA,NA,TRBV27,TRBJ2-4,TGTGCCAGCAGAAGGTGGGACGGGGGCAAAAACATTCAGTACTTC,CASRRWDGGKNIQYF
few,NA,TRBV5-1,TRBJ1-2,TGCGCCAGCAGCTGGAGGACGGAACATGGCTACACCTTC,CASSWRTEHGYTF
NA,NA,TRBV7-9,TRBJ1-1,TGTGCCAGCAGCTTAGGATTCACTGAAGCTTTCTTT,CASSLGFTEAFF
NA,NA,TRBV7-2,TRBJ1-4,TGTGCCAGCAGCTTAGAAGGGGGGGCGGTGAGGGAAAAACTGTTTTTT,CASSLEGGAVREKLFF
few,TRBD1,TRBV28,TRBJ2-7,TGTGCCAGCAGACTAGGGACAGGGCCCAGGTACGAGCAGTACTTC,CASRLGTGPRYEQYF
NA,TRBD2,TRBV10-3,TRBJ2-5,TGTGCCCTCGCCGGGGGGGTTGGAGAGACCCAGTACTTC,CALAGGVGETQYF
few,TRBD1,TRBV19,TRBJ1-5,TGTGCCAGTTCTGACAGGGGAGTTCAGCCCCAGCATTTT,CASSDRGVQPQHF
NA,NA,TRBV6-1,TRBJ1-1,TGTGCCAGCAGCCGCGAGACAGAGAACACTGAAGCTTTCTTT,CASSRETENTEAFF
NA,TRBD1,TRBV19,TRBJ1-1,TGTGCCAGTAGTCCTGGGACAGGGAACACTGAAGCTTTCTTT,CASSPGTGNTEAFF
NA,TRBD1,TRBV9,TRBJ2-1,TGTGCCAGCAGCGTAGAGGGAAACAGGGGGCGCGTCTATGAGCAGTTCTTC,CASSVEGNRGRVYEQFF
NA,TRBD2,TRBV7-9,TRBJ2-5,TGTGCCAGCAGCCCCGGGACTAGGCCAGAGACCCAGTACTTC,CASSPGTRPETQYF
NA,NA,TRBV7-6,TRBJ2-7,TGTGCCAGCAGCTTAGTTAGTAGTGGGATATCGATGACCTACGAGCAGTACTTC,CASSLVSSGISMTYEQYF
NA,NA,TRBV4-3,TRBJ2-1,TGCGCCAGCAGCCAAGATGGCCAGGGGACGAGGAATGAGCAGTTCTTC,CASSQDGQGTRNEQFF
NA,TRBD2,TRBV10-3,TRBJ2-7,TGTGCCATCAGTGGAGGTACGCTAGCGGGGCTGAAGGAGTACTTC,CAISGGTLAGLKEYF
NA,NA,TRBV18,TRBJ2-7,TGTGCCAGCTCACCTAAGGGCGGGACCTACGAGCAGTACTTC,CASSPKGGTYEQYF
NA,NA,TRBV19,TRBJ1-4,TGTGCCAGTAGTATGAATGGGGCTAGGGAAAAACTGTTTTTT,CASSMNGAREKLFF
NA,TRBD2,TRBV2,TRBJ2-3,TGTGCCAGCACCCCGTTACTAGCGGGACTGGATACGCAGTATTTT,CASTPLLAGLDTQYF
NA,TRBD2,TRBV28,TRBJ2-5,TGTGCCAGCAGTCGACCGGGACTAGCGGGCCAAGAGACCCAGTACTTC,CASSRPGLAGQETQYF